This T cell receptor (beta chain) is from a study of T cell responses to AZD1222 COVID-19 vaccine. This CDR3 is 15 amino acids long. V shed 8 bases, J shed 6 bases, and the junction held 9 bases outside the gene matches. Germline lookup yields CDR1 ENHRY and CDR2 SYGVKD. For this clone: The antigen is unknown.

Some clones are missing from TCRdb's copy, which holds only in-frame ones; the method was immunoSEQ multiplex PCR. Of 150,000 to 190,000 clones detected, 90% appear once; the ten largest clones hold around 1.9%. General study results and limits: Just a handful of AZD1222 recipients were seropositive at baseline. Nearly half of spike-specific TCRs reportedly go after variant regions that carry no mutations. Repertoire sampling occurred only after the peak T cell response. Clonal diversity was possibly underestimated, and white British individuals and females predominated among donors.

This material consisted of peripheral blood, taken on day 0 of AZD1222 vaccination. The rearrangement uses TRBV10-3 and TRBJ2-2; TRBD1 aligns across 10 bases. The origin of this receptor is an adult in good health. The CDR3, as DNA: TGTGCCATCGGGCCCGGGACAGGGGTCTCCGGGGAGCTGTTTTTT. Translated, it gives CAIGPGTGVSGELFF.